This T cell receptor (beta chain) comes out of a study of T cell responses to AZD1222 COVID-19 vaccine. In its sample, this clone was seen a few times. Antigen specificity is unknown. Germline loops: CDR1 SGHAT, CDR2 FQDESV (reference sequence). This CDR3 contains 13 residues. V lost 8 bases to trimming and J lost 9 bases; unmatched junction nucleotides: 3. Regarding the study as a whole: Only 5 or 6 AZD1222 recipients were seropositive at baseline. Sampling captured repertoires only after the peak T cell response. Across spike, vaccine-associated CD4 TCRs were found, dominant at 160-218 and 743-854. In a largely white British group with more females than males, clonal diversity was possibly underestimated.

Clones were sequenced by immunoSEQ multiplex PCR, and TCRdb holds only the in-frame ones, with some missing. Seen here are about 140,000 clones, approximately 93% observed once, and the top ten hold more than 0.7%. The source is an adult in good health. Sequenced material: peripheral blood, taken on day 0 of MenACWY control vaccination. The chain uses TRBV11-1 and TRBJ2-1; 14 bases map to TRBD2. CDR3 sequence: CASGTSGSPEQFF. The CDR3 nucleotides read TGTGCCAGCGGGACTAGCGGGAGTCCTGAGCAGTTCTTC.